This T cell receptor beta chain was identified during a study of blood T cells in healthy people across ages. Study-level points and caveats: Investigators viewed diversity estimates from one million T cells as underestimates, the study reported.

A second PCR, run for roughly 7 to 11 cycles, used a sample-barcoded 5' primer plus a J-beta primer mix. TCRdb used MiXCR to reprocess the 5' RACE reads, holding one entry per CDR3 protein. The sample consists of around 1,000,000 distinct CDR3 sequences, roughly a quarter of them appearing once. For this clonotype: What it recognizes is unknown.

This sample also belongs to another study, concerning T cells of mothers and their children. That paper states: A few healthy Caucasian mothers, along with their six children, were the donors. Related mother-child pairs showed slightly, non-significantly higher overlap than unrelated pairs.

The sample taken for sequencing was blood. The sequence was obtained from a girl aged 2 to 9 in good health.

This chain's CDR3 is CASSLDGQGRWNEQFF. The CDR3 nucleotides read TGTGCCAGCAGCTTAGACGGACAGGGACGTTGGAATGAGCAGTTCTTC. The genes are TRBV7-9 and TRBJ2-1; 8 bases align to TRBD1. Germline V CDR1 and CDR2: SEHNR, FQNEAQ (reference sequence). Trimming at V came to 1 base and at J to 7 bases, leaving 9 bases not matched to a gene. CDR3 length: 16 amino acids.